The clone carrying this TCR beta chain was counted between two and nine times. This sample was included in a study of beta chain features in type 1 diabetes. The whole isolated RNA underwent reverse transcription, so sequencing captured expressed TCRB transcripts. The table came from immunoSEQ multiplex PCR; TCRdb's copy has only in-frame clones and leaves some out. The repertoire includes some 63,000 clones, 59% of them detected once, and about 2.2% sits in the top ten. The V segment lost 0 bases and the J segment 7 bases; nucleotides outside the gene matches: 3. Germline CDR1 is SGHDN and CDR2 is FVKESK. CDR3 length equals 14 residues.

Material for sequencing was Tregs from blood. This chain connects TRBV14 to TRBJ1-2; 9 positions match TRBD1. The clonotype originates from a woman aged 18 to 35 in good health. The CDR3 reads CASSQEWTGAGYTF. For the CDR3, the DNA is TGTGCCAGCAGCCAAGAGTGGACAGGGGCTGGCTACACCTTC.